The 29 T cell receptor beta chains below were found in one sample sequenced in a study of PD-L1 blockade in urothelial cancer. Repertoires were generated with immunoSEQ multiplex PCR, while TCRdb's copy carries only in-frame clones and drops some. There are about 80,000 clones in the sample; just under 85% occur only once, and about 6.2% lies in the top ten. Indicated time point: pretreatment peripheral blood. Sample: PBMCs, taken around atezolizumab (anti-PD-L1) treatment. These receptors all come from a man between 35 and 55 years old with urothelial cancer.

The rearrangement joins TRBV27 to TRBJ1-5; 7 positions agree with TRBD1. Germline V gives CDR1 MNHEY, CDR2 SMNVEV (reference sequence). The CDR3 is 17 residues long. V trimming: 5 bases; J trimming: 3 bases; junction bases outside the gene matches: 13. CDR3 in amino acids: CASSPRPTGPVNQPQHF. CDR3 coding DNA: TGTGCCAGCAGTCCCCGACCGACAGGGCCTGTCAATCAGCCCCAGCATTTT.

In DNA form, the CDR3 reads TGTGCCAGTAGGGACAGGGGGCGCGAATATGGCTACACCTTC. Protein product: CASRDRGREYGYTF. The chain uses TRBV19 and TRBJ1-2, with 11 positions matching TRBD1. Germline V gene sequence: CDR1 LNHDA, CDR2 SQIVND (reference sequence). V lost 6 bases and J lost 5; bases outside the gene matches: 5. The CDR3 runs 14 residues.

The rearrangement links TRBV14 to TRBJ1-1; 8 nucleotides agree with TRBD1. The CDR3 extends over 13 amino acids. Looked up from germline, CDR1 is SGHDN and CDR2 is FVKESK. The trim removed 6 bases at V and 5 bases at J, leaving 5 bases unmatched. The CDR3 protein is CASRDTGGTEAFF. CDR3 bases: TGTGCCAGCAGGGACACAGGGGGAACTGAAGCTTTCTTT.

The chain employs TRBV6-1 and TRBJ1-2; no definite D call. V was trimmed by 8 bases and J by 2 bases, leaving 9 bases between them. The germline gives CDR1 MNHNS, CDR2 SASEGT. The CDR3 runs to 12 residues. The CDR3 is CASSQSNYGYTF. The CDR3 DNA reads TGTGCCAGCTCTCAGTCCAACTATGGCTACACCTTC.

The V call is TRBV7-2, the J call TRBJ2-2, with a weak D call TRBD1 (5 bases). The V end was cut by 5 bases, the J end by 8 bases, with 6 bases between. In germline, CDR1 is SGHTA, CDR2 FQGNSA. This CDR3 comprises 11 residues. The CDR3 reads CASSAGGELFF. Written as DNA, the CDR3 is TGTGCCAGCAGCGCAGGGGGGGAGCTGTTTTTT.

This clone was found once. V is TRBV28 and J is TRBJ2-7, with 10 bases matching TRBD2. The CDR3 is 20 amino acids. After removal of 3 bases from V and 2 bases from J, the junction contained 19 bases not matched to a gene. Germline CDR1 and CDR2: MDHEN and SYDVKM. The CDR3 loop is CASSFASVGTSGTVPYEQYF. In DNA form, the CDR3 reads TGTGCCAGCAGTTTCGCGTCGGTCGGCACTAGCGGGACCGTTCCCTACGAGCAGTACTTC. The complete variable domain, with remaining parts taken from reference TRBV28 and TRBJ2-7, reads DVKVTQSSRYLVKRTGEKVFLECVQDMDHENMFWYRQDPGLGLRLIYFSYDVKMKEKGDIPEGYSVSREKKERFSLILESASTNQTSMYLCASSFASVGTSGTVPYEQYFGPGTRLTVT.

The chain is built from TRBV7-2 and TRBJ2-3; 11 bases agree with TRBD2. CDR3 length: 15 residues. The germline gives CDR1 SGHTA, CDR2 FQGNSA. Unmatched junction bases numbered 0, after V lost 1 base and J lost 3 bases. The CDR3 DNA sequence: TGTGCCAGCAGCTTAGGACTAGCGGGAACAGATACGCAGTATTTT. Translation gives CASSLGLAGTDTQYF.

This sequence joins TRBV5-1 and TRBJ2-1, with TRBD2 matching over 15 bases. The V segment lost 4 bases and the J segment 5 bases; nucleotides outside the gene matches: 7. In germline, CDR1 is SGHRS, CDR2 YFSETQ. There are 17 residues in the CDR3. CDR3 loop: CASSRGLAGGYDNEQFF. The CDR3, as DNA: TGCGCCAGCAGCCGCGGACTAGCGGGAGGGTATGACAATGAGCAGTTCTTC.

This chain connects TRBV13 to TRBJ2-7, with 9 bases lining up with TRBD2. CDR3 length equals 15 residues. V lost 0 bases, J lost 2 bases, and 2 bases stayed unmatched. Per germline, CDR1 PRHDT and CDR2 FYEKMQ (reference sequence). This CDR3 reads CASSLGIAGAYEQYF. The DNA of the CDR3 is TGTGCCAGCAGCTTAGGGATAGCGGGGGCCTACGAGCAGTACTTC. The full variable domain, rest sourced from reference TRBV13 and TRBJ2-7, is AAGVIQSPRHLIKEKRETATLKCYPIPRHDTVYWYQQGPGQDPQFLISFYEKMQSDKGSIPDRFSAQQFSDYHSELNMSSLELGDSALYFCASSLGIAGAYEQYFGPGTRLTVT.

V is TRBV4-3 and J is TRBJ1-1; a weak D match, TRBD1 (5 bases). The CDR3 has 16 residues. The germline gives CDR1 LGHNA, CDR2 YSLEER. Trimming cost V 0 bases and J 6 bases, with 17 bases left between them. In nucleotides, the CDR3 is TGCGCCAGCAGCCAAGATAGGGCAGGGAGGGTAGCTGAAGCTTTCTTT. Residues: CASSQDRAGRVAEAFF.

CDR3 sequence (DNA): TGTGCCAGTAGGGAGGGGACTTATAGCAATCAGCCCCAGCATTTT. Translation gives CASREGTYSNQPQHF. The V gene is TRBV19, the J gene TRBJ1-5; TRBD1 might be the D (5 bases). Trimming took 6 bases from V and 0 from J, leaving 12 bases between them. The CDR3 sequence is 15 residues long. Germline loops: CDR1 LNHDA, CDR2 SQIVND (reference sequence).

The V call is TRBV7-2, the J call TRBJ2-7, with TRBD2 matching 8 bases. V shed 0 bases and J 4 bases; nucleotides not matched to a gene: 8. Germline values: CDR1 SGHTA, CDR2 FQGNSA. This CDR3 is built from 16 residues. CDR3 protein: CASSLALLAGPYEQYF. CDR3 nucleotides: TGTGCCAGCAGCTTAGCGCTCCTAGCGGGCCCATACGAGCAGTACTTC.

The DNA of the CDR3 is TGTGCCAGCAGCCAAGAGAACAGCCGAACGGTCTACGAGCAGTACTTC. This sequence encodes CASSQENSRTVYEQYF. The chain is built from TRBV16 and TRBJ2-7; D is ambiguous. V lost 2 bases to trimming and J lost 3 bases, with 17 bases between them. Germline V CDR1 and CDR2: KGHSY, FQNENV. The CDR3 extends over 16 amino acids.

The chain is built from TRBV14 and TRBJ1-4; 8 bases map to TRBD1. The junction had 9 bases not matched to a gene; V was cut back by 4 bases and J by 8 bases. The CDR3 covers 15 residues. The germline V gene has CDR1 SGHDN and CDR2 FVKESK. CDR3 nucleotide sequence: TGTGCCAGCAGCCCTACCAGGGGGCGCGGAGAAAAACTGTTTTTT. It specifies CASSPTRGRGEKLFF.

The gene calls are TRBV11-2 and TRBJ2-7; D not certain. The CDR3 contains 13 residues. V lost 1 base, J lost 0 bases, and 4 bases lay in between. CDR1 and CDR2 (germline): SGHAT, FQNNGV. The CDR3 DNA is TGTGCCAGCAGCTTAGGCAGCTCCTACGAGCAGTACTTC. Its translation is CASSLGSSYEQYF.

This chain connects TRBV6-5 to TRBJ2-5, with a tentative D call TRBD1 (6 bases). The CDR3 is 14 amino acids. V was pared by 7 bases and J by 5 bases, with 17 bases between. Germline V lookup: CDR1 MNHEY, CDR2 SVGAGI. This CDR3 is CASTPTGSGETQYF. The CDR3 DNA is TGTGCCAGCACTCCAACAGGGTCAGGGGAGACCCAGTACTTC.

The CDR3: CASSDRAVTNEQFF. For the CDR3, the DNA is TGTGCCAGCAGTGACAGGGCGGTGACCAATGAGCAGTTCTTC. The V gene is TRBV2, the J gene TRBJ2-1; maybe TRBD1 (5 bases). The V end lost 3 bases, the J end lost 6 bases, and 12 bases lay between the germline ends. This CDR3 is 14 amino acids long. Germline V lookup: CDR1 SNHLY, CDR2 FYNNEI.

The count of this clone is one. The V and J genes are TRBV2 and TRBJ2-5, with 7 positions matching TRBD1. CDR1 and CDR2 from the germline V gene are SNHLY and FYNNEI. The CDR3 extends over 14 amino acids. J lost 0 bases, V lost 5 bases, and 3 bases had no gene match. CDR3 sequence: CASSKDRNQETQYF. The CDR3 nucleotides read TGTGCCAGCAGTAAGGACAGGAACCAAGAGACCCAGTACTTC.

The chain carries TRBV27 and TRBJ1-1; possible D gene TRBD1, 5 bases. The germline gives CDR1 MNHEY, CDR2 SMNVEV (reference sequence). V was pared by 10 bases and J by 1 base, with 16 bases between. This CDR3 region has 14 residues. The CDR3: CATYAGDRNTEAFF. In nucleotides, the CDR3 is TGTGCCACTTATGCAGGCGACAGGAACACTGAAGCTTTCTTT.

The chain is built from TRBV5-4 and TRBJ2-3; TRBD1 aligns across 7 bases. The CDR3 contains 15 residues. Trimming at V came to 5 bases and at J to 2 bases, leaving 8 bases not matched to a gene. The germline V gene has CDR1 SGHNT and CDR2 YYREEE (reference sequence). CDR3 sequence (DNA): TGTGCCAGCAGTCCGGGACAGTTTTCCACAGATACGCAGTATTTT. It is translated as CASSPGQFSTDTQYF.

J is TRBJ1-1 and V is TRBV19; D is unclear. Trimming removed 4 bases from V and 4 bases from J, with 19 bases in between. Germline V CDR1 and CDR2: LNHDA, SQIVND (reference sequence). CDR3 length: 16 residues. CDR3 loop: CASSTLDQSSGTEAFF. For the CDR3, the DNA is TGTGCCAGTAGTACCCTTGACCAGAGTTCGGGCACTGAAGCTTTCTTT.

The gene calls are TRBV4-1 and TRBJ2-7, with 7 bases aligning to TRBD1. This CDR3 comprises 18 residues. Germline assignment: CDR1 MGHRA and CDR2 YSYEKL. V was pared by 0 bases and J by 2 bases, with 13 bases of the junction left unmatched. CDR3 bases: TGCGCCAGCAGCCAAGAGATCTCCGGGACAGAATGGACCTACGAGCAGTACTTC. Translating gives CASSQEISGTEWTYEQYF.

The CDR3 DNA sequence: TGTGCCAGCAGTTCCCCGGGACAGGCAACCTACGAGCAGTACTTC. This encodes CASSSPGQATYEQYF. The genes are TRBV6-5 and TRBJ2-7, with 8 bases lining up with TRBD1. Unmatched junction bases numbered 7, after V lost 4 bases and J lost 2 bases. This CDR3 region has 15 residues. CDR1 and CDR2 from the germline V gene are MNHEY and SVGAGI.

The chain combines TRBV29-1 with TRBJ1-5, with 7 bases matching TRBD1. From germline, CDR1 is SQVTM and CDR2 ANQGSEA. Losses at the gene ends were 7 bases for V and 2 bases for J; bases not matched to a gene: 5. The CDR3 extends over 13 amino acids. The CDR3 loop reads CSALTGGNQPQHF. The DNA for the CDR3 is TGCAGCGCTCTCACAGGGGGCAATCAGCCCCAGCATTTT. Based on the CDR3 plus reference TRBV29-1 and TRBJ1-5, the full variable domain is SAVISQKPSRDICQRGTSLTIQCQVDSQVTMMFWYRQQPGQSLTLIATANQGSEATYESGFVIDKFPISRPNLTFSTLTVSNMSPEDSSIYLCSALTGGNQPQHFGDGTRLSIL.

This chain connects TRBV28 to TRBJ1-1; D may be TRBD1 (5 bases). V was pared by 7 bases and J by 4 bases, with 19 bases between. Germline lookup yields CDR1 MDHEN and CDR2 SYDVKM. The length of the CDR3 is 15 residues. CDR3 region: CASKKSAGVRTEAFF. For the CDR3, the DNA is TGTGCCAGCAAGAAGTCAGCGGGGGTGCGCACTGAAGCTTTCTTT.

The chain recombines TRBV5-6 with TRBJ2-1; the D is unclear. The CDR3 spans 12 residues. The V end lost 4 bases, the J end lost 7 bases, and 9 bases lay between the germline ends. Germline V CDR1 and CDR2: SGHDT, YYEEEE. CDR3 DNA: TGTGCCAGCAGCAATTCAGTAAATGAGCAGTTCTTC. This sequence encodes CASSNSVNEQFF.

At least ten counts were recorded for this clone. The V and J genes are TRBV10-3 and TRBJ1-1; D is ambiguous. CDR3 length: 13 amino acids. Trimming removed 3 bases at V and 1 base at J, with 6 bases between. CDR1 and CDR2 (germline): ENHRY, SYGVKD. The CDR3 nucleotides are TGTGCCATCAGTGAAACAGAGAACACTGAAGCTTTCTTT. Protein: CAISETENTEAFF.

V gene TRBV6-1 combines with J gene TRBJ2-5; D call uncertain. The DNA end favors TRBJ2-7, so the J call may be wrong. From germline, CDR1 is MNHNS and CDR2 SASEGT. This CDR3 region has 11 residues. This CDR3 is CASSEHYEQYF. CDR3 sequence (DNA): TGTGCCAGCAGTGAACACTACGAGCAGTACTTC.

CDR3 protein: CAIGRGGGELFF. Here the CDR3 DNA reads TGTGCCATCGGAAGAGGAGGCGGGGAGCTGTTTTTT. The chain carries TRBV10-3 and TRBJ2-2, with D maybe TRBD2 (5 bases). CDR1 ENHRY and CDR2 SYGVKD come from the germline V gene. Trimming removed 8 bases at V and 7 bases at J, with 11 bases between. The CDR3 sequence is 12 residues long.